This T cell receptor (beta chain) was captured in a study of cytomegalovirus exposure and HLA in healthy donors. Germline V gives CDR1 SEHNR, CDR2 FQNEAQ (reference sequence). This CDR3 is 15 amino acids long. Trimming cost V 1 base and J 7 bases, with 17 bases left between them. A multiplex PCR was run with 60 Vbeta primers and 13 Jbeta primers. Using immunoSEQ multiplex PCR, the repertoire was profiled, and TCRdb retains in-frame clones only, with some absent. The repertoire holds fewer than 200,000 clones, with 76% as singletons. In regard to this clone: Its antigen is as yet unknown.

Overall study findings and caveats: TCR association rates varied by HLA locus in a later analysis, with DRB1 highest and HLA-C lowest. A missense DCLRE1C variant was associated with V- and J-gene trimming of TCR beta chains in a later analysis, and an independent cohort replicated the association. In a later analysis, the majority of CMV-associated beta chains seemingly showed HLA restriction.

The chain carries TRBV7-9 and TRBJ2-7; D is ambiguous. The TCR comes from a female donor in good health and CMV-seronegative. The sample taken for sequencing was PBMCs. The CDR3 region has the DNA TGTGCCAGCAGCTTAGATATTACGGCAGCGAGGGAGCAGTACTTC. This encodes CASSLDITAAREQYF.